This T cell receptor beta chain was sequenced for a study of regulatory T cells in long-lasting Graves disease. Study-level findings and limits: Thyroid tissue was not sampled; only peripheral blood was. Newly diagnosed disease favored TRBV20-1 and TRBJ2-1 over persistent disease.

Libraries of TCR beta came from iRepertoire HTBI primers plus Arm-PCR of CDR3 regions. In TCRdb, the multiplex PCR reads were re-called with MiXCR into one record per CDR3 protein. This table holds about 420,000 distinct CDR3 sequences, 23% found once. This clonotype was recorded many times. What it binds is unknown. The CDR3 runs to 14 residues. With 4 bases clipped from V and 5 bases from J, the junction kept 5 bases outside the gene matches. Time point described: persistent/refractory GD, antithyroid drugs over 5 years with positive TRAb. There was RNA extracted from PBMCs, and the TCR library was made from it.

This material consisted of peripheral blood mononuclear cells (PBMCs), taken when the disease was refractory, from a patient treated with antithyroid drugs. The TCR comes from a female donor with Graves disease. The genes are TRBV12-3 or TRBV12-4 and TRBJ2-5; 9 positions agree with TRBD1. CDR3 amino acids: CASSSTGGRETQYF. In DNA, the CDR3 is TGTGCCAGCAGTTCAACAGGGGGCAGGGAGACCCAGTACTTC.